The source of this T cell receptor beta chain is a study of CD8 T cells in ankylosing spondylitis. Study outcomes and limitations: Reportedly, disease-linked clones are significantly enriched in ankylosing spondylitis patients' matched synovial fluid. Made up of under 10 highly homologous variants, a TCR beta motif appeared characteristic of ankylosing spondylitis blood. Disease-linked clones bore a CD8+ phenotype and were relatively rare in peripheral blood. Some of these motif variants have turned up before, in reports on reactive arthritis synovial fluid and blood.

The CDR3 runs to 15 residues. The germline CDR1 and CDR2 sequences are SEHNR and FQNEAQ (reference sequence). Trimming cost V 6 bases and J 6 bases; bases outside gene matches: 10. About this clonotype itself: Its antigen is as yet unknown.

TCRdb fed the 5' RACE reads into MiXCR, producing one record per CDR3 protein. The profile covers a few hundred thousand distinct CDR3 sequences, with around 21% appearing a single time and roughly 3.4% taken by the ten largest. The chain employs TRBV7-9 and TRBJ2-5, with 10 positions matching TRBD1. Sequencing was performed on blood, either unsorted or a sorted T cell fraction (not recorded which). The sequence was obtained from a female donor with ankylosing spondylitis or in good health (not recorded which). The CDR3 reads CASSPTGGFGKTQYF. The DNA for the CDR3 is TGTGCCAGCAGTCCGACAGGGGGCTTTGGGAAGACCCAGTACTTC.